This T cell receptor (beta chain) is from a study of T cell responses to AZD1222 COVID-19 vaccine. This table comes from immunoSEQ multiplex PCR, and its TCRdb copy is limited to in-frame clones, with some not included. The sample contains roughly 120,000 clones, about 92% of which appear only once. CDR1 is GTSNPN and CDR2 is SVGIG in the germline V gene (reference sequence). The V segment lost 4 bases and the J segment 4 bases; nucleotides outside the gene matches: 12. This CDR3 has 16 amino acids. The gene calls are TRBV30 and TRBJ1-1; 10 bases are a match to TRBD1. The TCR sequence derives from an adult in good health. The sequences come from peripheral blood, collected on day 0 of AZD1222 vaccination. The CDR3 here is CAWNRDRGGRITEAFF. The CDR3 region has the DNA TGTGCCTGGAACCGGGACAGGGGAGGGAGGATCACTGAAGCTTTCTTT.